The clone carrying this T cell receptor beta chain has just a few counts. This sample is part of a study of blood T cells in healthy people across ages. Total RNA, at least 5 micrograms per sample, was extracted from PBMCs. With a J-beta primer mix and a sample-barcoded 5' primer, a second PCR ran about 7 to 12 cycles. TCRdb reprocessed the 5' RACE reads via MiXCR and lists one record per CDR3 protein. Of 550,000 to 650,000 distinct CDR3 sequences in the sample, roughly a quarter were seen once. This CDR3 is built from 12 residues. Per the germline V gene, CDR1 is LGHDT and CDR2 is YNNKEL (reference sequence). V shed 2 bases and J shed 16 bases, with 12 bases lying between them. These same records also appear under a second study, on T cells of mothers and their children. This second study says: Second-PCR primer M1S introduced sample barcodes and 2-4 random nucleotides.

V and J are TRBV3-1 and TRBJ1-6, with D possibly matching TRBD1 (5 bases). The specimen was blood. The sequence derives from a boy under 10 years old in good health. CDR3 sequence: CASSQPGLELHF. The CDR3 DNA follows: TGTGCCAGCAGCCAACCGGGACTCGAGCTCCACTTT.